This TCR beta chain was recorded in a study of T cell repertoires in cytomegalovirus infection. Study as a whole: From public TCR beta signatures came an indication of both CMV infection and matching HLA type.

Deletions cut 5 bases from V and 0 bases from J, with 16 bases between. This CDR3 has 17 residues. Germline CDR1 and CDR2: SGHTA and FQGNSA. This clonotype came up many times. Its target is not known. A single record per CDR3 protein comes from TCRdb applying MiXCR to the reads. The sample records some 920,000 distinct CDR3 sequences, roughly 31% being singletons. Study-wide results and caveats: Totalled public TCR beta family frequency picked out people who carried CMV plus the relevant HLA. Ex vivo responses were dominated by HLA-C-restricted CMV-specific TCR beta clonotypes.

The rearrangement links TRBV7-2 to TRBJ1-4, with D unresolved. The sample here was cultured CD8+ T cells from PBMCs, taken from culture after CMV antigen stimulation. The sequence came from a human donor in good health (CMV status not recorded). Some clones in this sample may be carry-over from other donors' samples. This chain's CDR3 is CASSLPRAGTTNEKLFF. DNA of the CDR3: TGTGCCAGCAGCCTACCCCGGGCGGGAACAACTAATGAAAAACTGTTTTTT.